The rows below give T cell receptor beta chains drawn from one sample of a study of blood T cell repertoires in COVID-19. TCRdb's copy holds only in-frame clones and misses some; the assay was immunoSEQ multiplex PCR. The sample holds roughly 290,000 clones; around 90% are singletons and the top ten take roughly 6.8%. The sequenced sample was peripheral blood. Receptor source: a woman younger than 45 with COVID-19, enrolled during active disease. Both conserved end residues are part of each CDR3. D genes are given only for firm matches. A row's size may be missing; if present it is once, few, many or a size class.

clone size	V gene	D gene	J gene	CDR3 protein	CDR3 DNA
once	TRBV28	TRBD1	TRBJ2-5	CASSSPRGPGGAQYF	TGTGCCAGCAGCTCCCCCAGGGGGCCGGGTGGGGCCCAGTACTTC
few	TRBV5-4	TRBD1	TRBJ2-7	CASSHGQGAYEQYF	TGTGCCAGCAGCCACGGGCAGGGGGCCTACGAGCAGTACTTC
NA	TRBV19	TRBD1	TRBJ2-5	CASSISDRAQETQYF	TGTGCCAGTAGTATTTCGGACAGGGCCCAAGAGACCCAGTACTTC
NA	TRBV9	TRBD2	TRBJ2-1	CASSPTAGGVNEQFF	TGTGCCAGCAGCCCGACGGCGGGAGGTGTAAATGAGCAGTTCTTC
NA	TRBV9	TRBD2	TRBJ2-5	CASSSGLAGQETQYF	TGTGCCAGCAGCTCCGGACTAGCGGGTCAAGAGACCCAGTACTTC
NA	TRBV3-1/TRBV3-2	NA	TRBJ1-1	CASSPQPQGNTEAFF	TGTGCCAGCAGCCCCCAACCTCAGGGGAACACTGAAGCTTTCTTT
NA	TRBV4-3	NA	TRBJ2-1	CASSQEAWESSYNEQFF	TGCGCCAGCAGCCAAGAAGCCTGGGAGAGCTCCTACAATGAGCAGTTCTTC
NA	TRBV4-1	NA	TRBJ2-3	CASSQERSGAPRPDTQYF	TGCGCCAGCAGCCAAGAGAGGTCGGGAGCTCCTCGTCCAGATACGCAGTATTTT
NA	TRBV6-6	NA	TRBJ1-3	CASSYRRQGQNTIYF	TGTGCCAGCAGTTACAGGAGGCAGGGGCAAAACACCATATATTTT
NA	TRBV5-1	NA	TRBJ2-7	CASGEGNPYEQYF	TGCGCCAGCGGTGAGGGAAATCCCTACGAGCAGTACTTC
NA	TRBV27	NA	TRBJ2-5	CASSLVGKTHQETQYF	TGTGCCAGCAGTTTAGTCGGGAAAACCCACCAGGAGACCCAGTACTTC
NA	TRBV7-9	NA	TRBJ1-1	CASSDLRVDTEAFF	TGTGCCAGCAGCGACCTCAGGGTGGACACTGAAGCTTTCTTT
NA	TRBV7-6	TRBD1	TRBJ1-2	CASSPGRGRYGYTF	TGTGCCAGCAGCCCCGGTAGGGGGCGTTATGGCTACACCTTC
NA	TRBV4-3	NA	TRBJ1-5	CASSQDRGQPQHF	TGCGCCAGCAGCCAAGATCGAGGACAGCCCCAGCATTTT
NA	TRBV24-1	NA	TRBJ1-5	CATSDRQAGNQPQHF	TGTGCCACCAGTGACCGACAGGCAGGCAATCAGCCCCAGCATTTT
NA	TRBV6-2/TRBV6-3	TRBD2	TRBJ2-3	CASSSASGSRTDTQYF	TGTGCCAGCAGTTCGGCCAGCGGGAGTAGAACAGATACGCAGTATTTT
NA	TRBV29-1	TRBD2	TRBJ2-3	CSSGLADTQYF	TGCAGCTCCGGACTAGCAGATACGCAGTATTTT
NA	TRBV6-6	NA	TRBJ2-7	CASAETRGYEQYF	TGTGCCAGCGCCGAAACTCGGGGCTACGAGCAGTACTTC
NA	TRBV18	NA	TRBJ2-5	CASSPSGQETQYF	TGTGCCAGCTCACCATCCGGGCAAGAGACCCAGTACTTC
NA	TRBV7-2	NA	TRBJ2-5	CASSPPAEETQYF	TGTGCCAGCAGCCCGCCCGCGGAAGAGACCCAGTACTTC
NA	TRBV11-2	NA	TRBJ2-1	CASSSQGNHYNEQFF	TGTGCCAGCAGCTCCCAGGGAAACCATTACAATGAGCAGTTCTTC
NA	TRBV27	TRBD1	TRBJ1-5	CASRAGGGLSNQPQHF	TGTGCCAGCAGGGCCGGAGGGGGCCTTAGCAATCAGCCCCAGCATTTT
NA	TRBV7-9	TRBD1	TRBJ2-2	CASSLTGQVHTGELFF	TGTGCCAGCAGCTTAACGGGACAGGTCCACACCGGGGAGCTGTTTTTT
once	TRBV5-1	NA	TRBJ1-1	CASSPGQHTEAFF	TGCGCCAGCAGCCCTGGGCAGCACACTGAAGCTTTCTTT
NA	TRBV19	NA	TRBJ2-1	CASSMEWESHEQFF	TGTGCCAGTAGTATGGAGTGGGAGAGCCATGAGCAGTTCTTC
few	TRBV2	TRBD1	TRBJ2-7	CASSLRDRGIEQYF	TGTGCCAGCAGCCTCCGGGACAGGGGGATCGAGCAGTACTTC
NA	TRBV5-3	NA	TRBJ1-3	CARSLANSGNTIYF	TGTGCCAGAAGCTTGGCAAACTCTGGAAACACCATATATTTT
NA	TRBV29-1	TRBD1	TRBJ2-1	CSVFEPGQGANEQFF	TGCAGCGTTTTTGAGCCGGGACAGGGGGCGAATGAGCAGTTCTTC
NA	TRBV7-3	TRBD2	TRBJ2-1	CASSFLAGAHEQFF	TGTGCCAGCAGCTTCCTAGCGGGAGCTCATGAGCAGTTCTTC
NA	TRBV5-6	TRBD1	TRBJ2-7	CASSGQDRDEQYF	TGTGCCAGCAGCGGCCAAGACAGGGACGAGCAGTACTTC